The clone carrying this T cell receptor (beta chain) was counted between two and nine times. Its target is not known. In germline, CDR1 is SEHNR, CDR2 FQNEAQ (reference sequence). J was trimmed by 5 bases and V by 4 bases; bases with no gene match: 5. CDR3 length: 15 amino acids. The entirety of the isolated RNA underwent reverse transcription, so expressed TCRB transcripts were sequenced. Profiled with immunoSEQ multiplex PCR; TCRdb holds only in-frame clones, not every one. The table has around 190,000 clones, about 13% seen once; the top ten hold 0.62%. This record belongs to a study of beta chain features in type 1 diabetes. Only one heparinised blood draw was taken per donor, and its volume averaged around 120 mL. CD4+ cells of the naive, central memory, regulatory and stem cell-like memory types were sorted via CD45RO/CCR7/CD25/CD127/CD95/CD27. The study's findings and limits: In all four CD4+ subsets, TCRB CDR3 length was significantly, moderately reduced in type 1 diabetes. Patients with type 1 diabetes carried fewer insertions and had more deletions at their VDJ junctions.

The receptor's source is a woman between 18 and 30 years old in good health. The sample taken for sequencing was central memory CD4+ T cells from blood. The rearrangement uses TRBV7-9 and TRBJ2-7; 13 nucleotides line up with TRBD2. The CDR3 region is CASSWGLAGTNEQYF. CDR3 DNA sequence: TGTGCCAGCAGCTGGGGACTAGCGGGGACAAACGAGCAGTACTTC.